This TCR beta chain was observed in a study of shared clonotypes between healthy human individuals (TCRdb year 2020). Broadly, across the study: The cohort comprised a couple of women and three men aged 18 to 49 years. Between about 0.8 and 9 billion PBMCs per donor were obtained by leukapheresis. Per donor, three plates each were used for CD4 naive and CD4 memory, two for CD8 naive, and one for CD8 memory. Libraries were prepared and TCR repertoires were sequenced by different laboratories using diverse techniques, in order to increase sequencing depth and limit assay-specific biases. To estimate repertoire size and how much clonotypes are shared between individuals, the study performed deep sequencing of blood TCR repertoires from roughly five healthy adults. The full study reports these points: Naive subsets generally had larger estimated clonotype richness than memory subsets. Higher generation probabilities were observed for clonotypes shared by all four sorted-subset donors than for non-shared clonotypes. Pairwise subsampling indicated that sequencing depth was expected to affect the degree of clonotype sharing among donors. Because the study included a small number of donors, the genetic and exposure-history diversity represented was limited. Rarefaction of sorted-subset datasets indicated incomplete sequencing despite the large sequencing depth. Only blood was sampled, and tissue TCR repertoires likely differ from those in blood. When a handful of donors were compared, the shared fraction of clonotypes was around 5% for naive CD4, 3.5% to 4% for naive CD8, roughly 2.5% for memory CD4, and 0.3% to 0.5% for memory CD8.

V is shortened by 8 bases, J by 0 bases, and the region joining them spans 11 bases. Including the terminal cysteine and phenylalanine, the CDR3 comprises 14 residues. Of the read, only the CDR3 DNA is kept; its 42 bases are in frame from base 1. CDR1 is given as MNHEY and CDR2 as SVGAGI, both from the germline V gene. Using the deep immunoSEQ assay, multiplex PCR amplified TCR CDR3 regions from genomic DNA. Extracted genomic DNA from each cell subset was spread evenly across all wells of several immunoSEQ 96-well plates, with each plate serving as a replicate. For sorted subsets, 200 to 250 ng of genomic DNA, equivalent to 25,000 to 35,000 T cell genomes, went into each replicate PCR. The purified libraries were quantified using a Qubit 3.0 fluorometer, sized with a Bioanalyzer 2100, and then quantified again using the KAPA Library Quantification kit. Each immunoSEQ 96-well plate was sequenced on its own single-read 150-cycle Illumina NextSeq 550 flow cell. As for how the authors treated the data: Because only junctional sequences without quality scores were contained in the immunoSEQ output, filtering matching that applied to full-length reads could not be performed. To assign V/J genes and CDR3, sequences were annotated against IMGT germline references using PyIR, a Python wrapper for IgBLAST v1.9. Reads were filtered out if the reads had weak V/J assignments (E-value above 1e-6), no CDR3, stop codons, out-of-frame junctions, or ambiguous translated residues. V3J clonotypes were defined as sequences sharing an identical inferred V gene, J gene, and CDR3 amino acid sequence. Percentage overlap between repertoires was calculated by dividing the number of shared unique clonotypes by the size of the smaller repertoire. Repertoire richness was assessed with RTK rarefaction, the Chao1 estimator, and Recon v2.1 estimates of unobserved clonotypes. For all TCRbeta clonotypes obtained by the gDNA method from four donors, generation probabilities were computed with OLGA. TCRdb took over this immuneACCESS table, retaining in-frame rearrangements with V and J assigned. Such tables are incomplete; in checked studies, under half of the missing clones stem from an unresolved V gene, and the remainder is unexplained. The V and J calls and clone size were taken over from that table, and D and trimming were inferred from the DNA. For this sample there are 1,400,000 or so clones; approximately 98.5% appear just once. The top ten clonotypes cover approximately 0.4% of the sample.

Donors were healthy HIV-negative adults with no recently reported acute infections or vaccinations. Every donor was a Caucasian adult living in Nashville, Tennessee, USA. CD4+ T cells were enriched through magnetic negative selection, after which naive cells were positively selected on CD45RA and the remaining negative fraction served as the memory subset. After blood collection by leukapheresis, PBMCs were isolated using Ficoll-Histopaque density gradient centrifugation and then cryopreserved in the vapor phase of liquid nitrogen. Purity and quantity of every magnetically sorted T cell population were checked by analytical flow cytometry. Each sorted fraction had its genomic DNA isolated and then quantified by UV absorbance on a Nanodrop 2000c. Comments on this clone: This receptor's antigen is unknown. Base qualities are not recorded, but no much larger clone differs from it by a single base.

This receptor was taken from a man between 25 and 39 years old in good health. The chain is made from TRBV6-5 and TRBJ1-5, with the D gene uncertain. Sequencing was carried out using naive CD4+ T cells sorted from blood. What the cell subset or site label conveys for this sample: CD45RA+ positively selected. The DNA reads as follows: TGTGCCAGCCACAAGACATATAGCAATCAGCCCCAGCATTTT. The translation is CASHKTYSNQPQHF.